These 6 T cell receptor beta chains were all obtained from the same sample, sequenced in a study of response to subunit inactivated influenza vaccine. TCRdb reanalysed the RT-PCR reads using MiXCR and keeps one entry per CDR3 protein. The sample has roughly 790,000 distinct CDR3 sequences; 21% are singletons. The sequencing here drew on PBMCs from blood, taken 5 days after vaccination. The receptors originated from a middle-aged man who received an inactivated influenza vaccine.

This clonotype has at least ten counts. The chain links TRBV6-5 to TRBJ1-2, with 7 bases lining up with TRBD1. The CDR3 sequence is 13 residues long. V lost 6 bases to trimming and J lost 3 bases; unmatched junction nucleotides: 4. Germline V CDR1 and CDR2: MNHEY, SVGAGI. The CDR3 region is CASRRGRDYGYTF. The CDR3 DNA reads as TGTGCCAGCAGAAGGGGGCGAGACTATGGCTACACCTTC.

The chain has TRBV30 and TRBJ1-4; 9 positions agree with TRBD1. There are 17 residues in the CDR3. CDR1 and CDR2 from the germline V gene are GTSNPN and SVGIG (reference sequence). V trimming: 2 bases; J trimming: 8 bases; junction bases outside the gene matches: 15. CDR3: CAWSPDAAGTGREKLFF. CDR3 sequence (DNA): TGTGCCTGGAGTCCCGACGCCGCCGGGACAGGGAGAGAAAAACTGTTTTTT.

J is TRBJ2-3 and V is TRBV2, with D maybe TRBD2 (6 bases). Germline lookup yields CDR1 SNHLY and CDR2 FYNNEI. With 6 bases removed from V and 5 bases from J, the gap between germline ends came to 27 bases. This CDR3 spans 18 amino acids. Here the CDR3 reads CASSTQHGTGSRGDTQYF. The CDR3, as DNA: TGTGCCAGCAGCACCCAGCACGGAACAGGCTCGCGGGGAGATACGCAGTATTTT. The full variable domain, its missing parts supplied by reference TRBV2 and TRBJ2-3, is EPEVTQTPSHQVTQMGQEVILRCVPISNHLYFYWYRQILGQKVEFLVSFYNNEISEKSEIFDDQFSVERPDGSNFTLKIRSTKLEDSAMYFCASSTQHGTGSRGDTQYFGPGTRLTVL.

The chain has TRBV28 and TRBJ2-2; D not resolved. The CDR3 covers 15 residues. Deletions cut 4 bases from V and 3 bases from J, with 12 bases between. Germline lookup yields CDR1 MDHEN and CDR2 SYDVKM. CDR3 coding DNA: TGTGCCAGCAGTTCCCCAGGAGTAGACACCGGGGAGCTGTTTTTT. This translates into CASSSPGVDTGELFF. The variable domain in full, completed from reference TRBV28 and TRBJ2-2, reads DVKVTQSSRYLVKRTGEKVFLECVQDMDHENMFWYRQDPGLGLRLIYFSYDVKMKEKGDIPEGYSVSREKKERFSLILESASTNQTSMYLCASSSPGVDTGELFFGEGSRLTVL.

The V gene is TRBV5-1, the J gene TRBJ2-5; 7 nucleotides align to TRBD1. Germline V gene sequence: CDR1 SGHRS, CDR2 YFSETQ. The CDR3 consists of 16 residues. After removal of 3 bases from V and 0 bases from J, the junction contained 8 bases not matched to a gene. DNA for the CDR3: TGCGCCAGCAGCTCCGGGACAGCCATCAACCAAGAGACCCAGTACTTC. Amino acid sequence: CASSSGTAINQETQYF.

The chain is built from TRBV29-1 and TRBJ2-7; possible D gene TRBD2, 6 bases. Germline lookup yields CDR1 SQVTM and CDR2 ANQGSEA. The ends were cut back, 6 bases at V and 5 bases at J, with 11 bases in the middle. This CDR3 is 11 amino acids long. CDR3 in DNA: TGCAGCGTCCGGTGGGGGGACGAGCAGTACTTC. Protein product: CSVRWGDEQYF.